This paragraph reports one TCR beta chain. Its antigen remains unknown. Although they were nominally healthy when sampled, donors likely had unrecorded immune exposures. The CDR3 spans 17 residues. The germline V gene has CDR1 KGHSH and CDR2 LQKENI. Unmatched junction bases numbered 7, after V lost 2 bases and J lost 1 base. The data are from a study of cytomegalovirus exposure and HLA in healthy donors. Study outcomes and limitations: Later on, an analysis found that several of the most significant clusters appeared to be linked to common viral pathogens, which included parvovirus B19. Later analysis found that TCR beta chains associated with HLA were more clonally expanded than other, equally common chains.

The PCR had 60 Vbeta and 13 Jbeta primers. Assay used: immunoSEQ multiplex PCR; TCRdb lists only in-frame clones, some missing. There are approximately 140,000 clones in the sample; roughly 77% occur only once, and approximately 3.7% lies in the top ten. Specimen: PBMCs. The J gene is TRBJ2-5, the V gene TRBV18, with 10 bases lining up with TRBD2. The clonotype originates from a human donor in good health. CDR3 DNA: TGTGCCAGCTCACCAAGGCCGGGACTAGCGTCCCAAGAGACCCAGTACTTC. Its translation is CASSPRPGLASQETQYF.